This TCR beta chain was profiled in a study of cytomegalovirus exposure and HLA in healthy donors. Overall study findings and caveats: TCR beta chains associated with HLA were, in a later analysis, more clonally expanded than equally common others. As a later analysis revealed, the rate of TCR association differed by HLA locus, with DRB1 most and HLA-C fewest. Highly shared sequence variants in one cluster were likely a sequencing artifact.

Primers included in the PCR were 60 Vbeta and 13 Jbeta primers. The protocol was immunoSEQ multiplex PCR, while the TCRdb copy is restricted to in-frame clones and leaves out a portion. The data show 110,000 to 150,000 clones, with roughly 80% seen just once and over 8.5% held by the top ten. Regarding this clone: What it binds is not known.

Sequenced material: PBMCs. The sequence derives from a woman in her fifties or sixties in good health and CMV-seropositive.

The CDR3 here is CASSLGTGRNQPQHF. DNA of the CDR3: TGTGCCAGCAGCTTGGGTACAGGAAGAAATCAGCCCCAGCATTTT. The chain is built from TRBV5-4 and TRBJ1-5; tentatively, D is TRBD1 (5 bases). V gave up 0 bases and J gave up 4 bases, with 11 bases separating them. This CDR3 has 15 residues. Germline CDR1 and CDR2: SGHNT and YYREEE (reference sequence).